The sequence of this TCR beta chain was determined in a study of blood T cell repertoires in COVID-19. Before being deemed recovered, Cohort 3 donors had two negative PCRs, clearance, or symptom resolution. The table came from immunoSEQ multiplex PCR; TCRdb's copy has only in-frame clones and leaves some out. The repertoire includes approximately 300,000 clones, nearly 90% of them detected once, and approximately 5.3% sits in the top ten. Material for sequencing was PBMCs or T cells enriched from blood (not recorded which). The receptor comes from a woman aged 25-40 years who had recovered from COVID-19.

This chain's CDR3 is CASINPGHRASGPQHF. CDR3 nucleotide sequence: TGTGCCAGCATCAACCCAGGGCACAGGGCCAGCGGGCCCCAGCATTTT. The rearrangement joins TRBV5-8 to TRBJ1-5; TRBD1 is a possible D gene (6 bases). Trimming removed 6 bases at V and 9 bases at J, with 25 bases between. The germline CDR1 and CDR2 sequences are SGHTS and YDEGEE. This CDR3 has 16 residues. Combining the CDR3 with reference TRBV5-8 and TRBJ1-5 gives the whole variable domain EAGVTQSPTHLIKTRGQQATLRCSPISGHTSVYWYQQALGLGLQFLLWYDEGEERNRGNFPPRFSGRQFPNYSSELNVNALELEDSALYLCASINPGHRASGPQHFGDGTRLSIL.